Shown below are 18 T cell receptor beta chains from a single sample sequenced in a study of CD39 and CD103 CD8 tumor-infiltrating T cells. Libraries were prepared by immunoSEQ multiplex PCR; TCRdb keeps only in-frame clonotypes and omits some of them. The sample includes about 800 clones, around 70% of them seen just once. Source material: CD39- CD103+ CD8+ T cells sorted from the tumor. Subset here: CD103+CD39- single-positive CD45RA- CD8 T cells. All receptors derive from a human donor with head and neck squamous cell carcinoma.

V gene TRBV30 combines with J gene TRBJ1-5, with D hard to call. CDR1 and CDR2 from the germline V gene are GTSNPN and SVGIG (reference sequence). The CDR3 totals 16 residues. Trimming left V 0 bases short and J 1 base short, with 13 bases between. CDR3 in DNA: TGTGCCTGGAGTGTAGGTGGGCTTGGAAGCAATCAGCCCCAGCATTTT. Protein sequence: CAWSVGGLGSNQPQHF.

For the CDR3, the DNA is TGTGCCAGCAGTGAAATAGTTGGAGGCAGCTCCTATAATTCACCCCTCCACTTT. Protein sequence: CASSEIVGGSSYNSPLHF. The chain joins TRBV6-1 to TRBJ1-6; D not certain. The CDR3 is made up of 18 amino acids. The ends were cut back, 2 bases at V and 0 bases at J, with 14 bases in the middle. Germline CDR1 MNHNS, CDR2 SASEGT.

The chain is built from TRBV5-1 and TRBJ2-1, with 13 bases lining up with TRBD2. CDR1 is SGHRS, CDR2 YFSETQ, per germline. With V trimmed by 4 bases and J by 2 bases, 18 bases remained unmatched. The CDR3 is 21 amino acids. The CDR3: CASSDWTSGGAPKFAYNEQFF. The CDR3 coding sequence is TGCGCCAGCAGCGACTGGACTAGCGGGGGAGCCCCCAAGTTCGCCTACAATGAGCAGTTCTTC.

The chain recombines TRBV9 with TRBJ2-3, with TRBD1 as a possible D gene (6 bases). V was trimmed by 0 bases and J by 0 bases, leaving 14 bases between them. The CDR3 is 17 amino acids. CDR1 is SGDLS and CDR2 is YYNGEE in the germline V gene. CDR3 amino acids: CASSVGGTGMSTDTQYF. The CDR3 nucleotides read TGTGCCAGCAGCGTAGGAGGAACAGGGATGAGCACAGATACGCAGTATTTT.

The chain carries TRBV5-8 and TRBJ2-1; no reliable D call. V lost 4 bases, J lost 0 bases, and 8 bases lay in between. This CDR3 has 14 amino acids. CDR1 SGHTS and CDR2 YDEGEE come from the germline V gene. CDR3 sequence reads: CASSPTSSYNEQFF. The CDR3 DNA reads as TGTGCCAGCAGCCCAACGAGCTCCTACAATGAGCAGTTCTTC.

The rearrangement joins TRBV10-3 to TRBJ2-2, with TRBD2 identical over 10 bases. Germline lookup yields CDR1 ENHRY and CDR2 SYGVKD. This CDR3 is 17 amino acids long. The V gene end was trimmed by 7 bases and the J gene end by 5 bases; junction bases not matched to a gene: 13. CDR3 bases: TGTGCCATCACCGCTAGCGGGAGTACCACGGGAACCGGGGAGCTGTTTTTT. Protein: CAITASGSTTGTGELFF.

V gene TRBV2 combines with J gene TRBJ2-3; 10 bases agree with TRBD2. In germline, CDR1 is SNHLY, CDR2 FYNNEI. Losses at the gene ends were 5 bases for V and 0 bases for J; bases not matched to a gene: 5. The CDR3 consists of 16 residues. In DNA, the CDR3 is TGTGCCAGCAGTTCCCCTAGCGGGGGAAGCACAGATACGCAGTATTTT. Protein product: CASSSPSGGSTDTQYF. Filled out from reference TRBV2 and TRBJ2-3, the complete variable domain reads EPEVTQTPSHQVTQMGQEVILRCVPISNHLYFYWYRQILGQKVEFLVSFYNNEISEKSEIFDDQFSVERPDGSNFTLKIRSTKLEDSAMYFCASSSPSGGSTDTQYFGPGTRLTVL.

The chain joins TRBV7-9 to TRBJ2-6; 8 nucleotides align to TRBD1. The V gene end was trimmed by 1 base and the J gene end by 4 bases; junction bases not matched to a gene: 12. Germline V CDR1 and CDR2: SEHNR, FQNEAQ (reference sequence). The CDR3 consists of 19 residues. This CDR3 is CASSLGSGGITSGANVLTF. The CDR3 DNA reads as TGTGCCAGCAGCTTAGGGTCAGGGGGCATAACTTCCGGGGCCAACGTCCTGACTTTC. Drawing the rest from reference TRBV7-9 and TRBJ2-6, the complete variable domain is DTGVSQNPRHKITKRGQNVTFRCDPISEHNRLYWYRQTLGQGPEFLTYFQNEAQLEKSRLLSDRFSAERPKGSFSTLEIQRTEQGDSAMYLCASSLGSGGITSGANVLTFGAGSRLTVL.

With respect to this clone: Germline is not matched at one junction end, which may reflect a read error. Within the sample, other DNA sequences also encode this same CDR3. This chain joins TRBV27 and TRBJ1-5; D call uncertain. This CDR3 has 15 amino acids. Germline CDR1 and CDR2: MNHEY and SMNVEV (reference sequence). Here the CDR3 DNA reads TGTGCCAGTAGTTTGTCGCGTTATAGCAATCAGCCCCAGCATTTT. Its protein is CASSLSRYSNQPQHF.

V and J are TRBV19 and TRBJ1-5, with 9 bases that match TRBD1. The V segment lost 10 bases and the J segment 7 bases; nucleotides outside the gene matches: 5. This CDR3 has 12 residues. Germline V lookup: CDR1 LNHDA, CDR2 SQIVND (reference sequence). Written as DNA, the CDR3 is TGTGCCACCGGGACAGGGCGACAGCCCCAGCATTTT. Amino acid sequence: CATGTGRQPQHF.

CDR3 sequence reads: CASSWGEGTGSYNEQFF. The CDR3 bases are TGCGCCAGCAGCTGGGGGGAGGGGACAGGGTCCTACAATGAGCAGTTCTTC. V is TRBV5-1 and J is TRBJ2-1; 9 nucleotides agree with TRBD1. Germline assignment: CDR1 SGHRS and CDR2 YFSETQ. CDR3 length: 17 amino acids. V lost 3 bases and J lost 1; bases outside the gene matches: 8.

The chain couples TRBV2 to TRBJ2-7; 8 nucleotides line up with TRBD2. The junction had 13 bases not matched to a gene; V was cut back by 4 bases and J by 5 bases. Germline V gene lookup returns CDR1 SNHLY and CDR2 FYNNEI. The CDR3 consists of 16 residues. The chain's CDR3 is CASSASAGGAFHEQYF. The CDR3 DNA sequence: TGTGCCAGCAGTGCCTCGGCGGGGGGCGCGTTCCACGAGCAGTACTTC.

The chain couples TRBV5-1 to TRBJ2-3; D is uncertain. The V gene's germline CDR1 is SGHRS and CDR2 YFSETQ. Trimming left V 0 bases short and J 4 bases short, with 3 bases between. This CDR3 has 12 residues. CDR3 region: CASSLVSDTQYF. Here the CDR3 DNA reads TGCGCCAGCAGCTTGGTTTCAGATACGCAGTATTTT.

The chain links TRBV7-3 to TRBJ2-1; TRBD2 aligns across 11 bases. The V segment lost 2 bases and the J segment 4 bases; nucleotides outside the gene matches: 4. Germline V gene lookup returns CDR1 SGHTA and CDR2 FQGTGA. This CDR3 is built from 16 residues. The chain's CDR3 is CASSLETSGVYNEQFF. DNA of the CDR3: TGTGCCAGCAGCTTAGAGACTAGCGGGGTGTACAATGAGCAGTTCTTC.

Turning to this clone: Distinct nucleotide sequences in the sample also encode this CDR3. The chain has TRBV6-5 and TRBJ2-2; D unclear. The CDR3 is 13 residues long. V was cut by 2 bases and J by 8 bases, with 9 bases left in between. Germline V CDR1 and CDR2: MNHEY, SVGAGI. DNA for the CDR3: TGTGCCAGCAGTTACCAGGTGGGAGGGGAGCTGTTTTTT. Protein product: CASSYQVGGELFF.

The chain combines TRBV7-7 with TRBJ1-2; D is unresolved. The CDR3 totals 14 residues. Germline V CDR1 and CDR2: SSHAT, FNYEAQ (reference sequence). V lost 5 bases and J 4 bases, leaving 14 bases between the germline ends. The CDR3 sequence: CASSECRKTYGYTF. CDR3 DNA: TGTGCCAGCAGCGAGTGCCGAAAGACCTATGGCTACACCTTC.

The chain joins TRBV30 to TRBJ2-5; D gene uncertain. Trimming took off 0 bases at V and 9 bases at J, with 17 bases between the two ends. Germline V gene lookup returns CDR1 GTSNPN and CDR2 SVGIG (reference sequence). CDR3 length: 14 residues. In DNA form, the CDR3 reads TGTGCCTGGAGTGTACCAGAGACCCTTTTTCCCCAGTACTTC. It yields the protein CAWSVPETLFPQYF.

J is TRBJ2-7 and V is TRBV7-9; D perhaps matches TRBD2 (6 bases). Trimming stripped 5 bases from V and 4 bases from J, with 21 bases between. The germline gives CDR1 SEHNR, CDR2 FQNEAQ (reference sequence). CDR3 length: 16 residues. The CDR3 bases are TGTGCCAGCAGCCGCGCAGGCGGGGTTTCAGTATACGAGCAGTACTTC. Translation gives CASSRAGGVSVYEQYF.